The T cell receptor beta chain described here comes from a study of prognosis after radiotherapy for stage I lung cancer (dated by TCRdb to 2020 to 2023). In the study overall: About 20 stage I NSCLC patients were enrolled in Nanjing, China, between April 2018 and 2019. About 15 cases involved newly diagnosed primary stage I lung tumors, and roughly 5 involved oligometastatic NSCLC subsequent to surgical resection of the primary tumor. Every patient was regarded as medically inoperable, because of comorbidities in about a dozen cases and refusal of surgery in more than 5 cases. The cohort was made up of about a dozen men and roughly 6 women, with a median age of roughly 79 years and an age range of roughly 50 to 95 years. Squamous cell carcinoma histology was identified in about 7 patients, and adenocarcinoma histology was identified in roughly eleven patients. SBRT was delivered in 3 to 5 fractions with a biologically effective dose of at least 100 Gy, and image-guided IMRT or VMAT was used for delivery. In every patient, SBRT was given without any concurrent therapy. About 20% of the 19 patients developed distant metastases after SBRT, at a median of around seven months; the other 15 showed no significant progression. The study profiled peripheral blood TCR beta repertoires from stage I NSCLC patients before and after stereotactic body radiotherapy and related them to distant failure. The study took one blood sample before SBRT and one after SBRT from each of 19 patients and sequenced all 40 or so samples. On the study overall, not on this receptor specifically: Tumor specificity of expanded TCR clones was not determined. TRBV and TRBJ usage frequencies reportedly varied with metastasis status, involving two V genes at baseline and about 10 V and two J genes after SBRT. Post-SBRT Shannon entropy and its change from baseline were lower in patients who developed distant metastases; baseline Shannon entropy was not associated with metastases. Limitations of the study included a small cohort and short follow-up, and the study findings need independent validation. None of the reported P values were adjusted for multiple comparisons. Unique TCR clone counts fell after SBRT (median approximately 10,000 before versus several thousand after; Wilcoxon paired P=0.011).

Two rounds of multiplex PCR were used to amplify the TCR beta CDR3 region from genomic DNA. The first PCR round used primers specific to each TRBV and TRBJ gene, and the primer sequences were filed in Chinese patent CN105087789A. Universal primers were used in the second round of PCR. The Roche High Pure PCR Template Preparation Kit was used to extract genomic DNA from the frozen PBMCs. Libraries were sequenced paired-end with 151 bp reads on an Illumina HiSeq 3000. In the paper's pipeline: CutAdapt was used to remove raw reads lacking the multiplex PCR primer sequences. Using PEAR, the high-quality paired reads were merged into contigs. TRB V, D and J gene segments were assigned to each contig with MiXCR by alignment to reference sequences. To remove sequencing errors, CDR3 sequences were clustered according to base quality and sequence similarity. Shannon entropy, normalized by the natural log of the productive TCR sequence number, served as the measure of diversity. Clonality was defined as one minus Shannon entropy divided by the natural log of the number of unique clonotypes. Progression-free survival cut-offs for repertoire metrics were chosen using the Youden index of ROC curves, with analyses run in R 3.5.3. The public reads were quality trimmed at Q25 with fastp and then assembled into clones with MiXCR by TCRdb, keeping productive beta chains. Rows matching on CDR3 protein sequence are summarized as one entry with the most common DNA and genes. What appears here as the V and J calls and clone size reflects TCRdb's work, not the paper's. This sample is represented by some 38,000 distinct CDR3 sequences; around 22% of them were singletons. The leading ten clones occupy 20% to 25% of the sample.

No patient had a history of other malignancies or prior chemotherapy or radiotherapy, and all had node-negative disease on CT and PET/CT. At each of two time points, roughly 6 milliliters of peripheral venous blood were collected in EDTA tubes. PBMCs were isolated by Ficoll-Paque Plus density-gradient centrifugation. Right after collection, samples were placed at -80 degrees C and kept there until analysis. This clonotype showed up many times. It lacks a known antigen. No clone much larger than this one lies a single base away; base qualities are absent. Sequencing used PBMCs, obtained before or after stereotactic body radiation therapy (not recorded which). This TCR was recovered from a donor of 50 years or more with non-small cell lung cancer.

In nucleotides, the sequence is TGTGCCAGCAGCTTAGATGATCTGCGGGACAGGCGCTCGGGGGGAATGAACACTGAAGCTTTCTTT. Protein translation: CASSLDDLRDRRSGGMNTEAFF. The chain was built from TRBV7-2 and TRBJ1-1; the central 8 bases match TRBD1. V is trimmed back by 1 base and J by 0 bases, and the junction contains 22 bases that no gene match accounts for. In the germline V gene, CDR1 corresponds to SGHTA and CDR2 to FQGNSA. Including cysteine and phenylalanine, the CDR3 has 22 amino acids. Only the CDR3 portion is preserved as DNA: 66 bases, with reading frame beginning at the first base.